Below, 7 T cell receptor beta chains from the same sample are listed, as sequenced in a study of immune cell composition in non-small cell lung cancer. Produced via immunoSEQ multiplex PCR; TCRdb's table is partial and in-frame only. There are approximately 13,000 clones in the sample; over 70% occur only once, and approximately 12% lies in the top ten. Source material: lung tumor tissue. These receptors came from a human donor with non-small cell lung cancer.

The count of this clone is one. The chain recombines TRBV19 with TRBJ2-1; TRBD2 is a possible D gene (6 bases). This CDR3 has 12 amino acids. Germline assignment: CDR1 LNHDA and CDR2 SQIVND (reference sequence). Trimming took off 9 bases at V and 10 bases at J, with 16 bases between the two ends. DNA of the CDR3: TGTGCCAGCACGAACTGGGCGGGGGAGCAGTTCTTC. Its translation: CASTNWAGEQFF.

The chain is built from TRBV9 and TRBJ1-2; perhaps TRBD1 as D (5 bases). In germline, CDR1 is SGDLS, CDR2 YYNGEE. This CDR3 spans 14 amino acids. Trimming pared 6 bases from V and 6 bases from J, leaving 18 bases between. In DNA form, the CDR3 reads TGTGCCAGCAACCCGGGGGGGAGCCCCAATGGCTACACCTTC. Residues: CASNPGGSPNGYTF.

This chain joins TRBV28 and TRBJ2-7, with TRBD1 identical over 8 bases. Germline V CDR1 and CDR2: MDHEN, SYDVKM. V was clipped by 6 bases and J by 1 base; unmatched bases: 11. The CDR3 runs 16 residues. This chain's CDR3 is CASRGGGRGQSYEQYF. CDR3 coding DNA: TGTGCCAGCAGGGGAGGAGGCAGGGGGCAATCCTACGAGCAGTACTTC.

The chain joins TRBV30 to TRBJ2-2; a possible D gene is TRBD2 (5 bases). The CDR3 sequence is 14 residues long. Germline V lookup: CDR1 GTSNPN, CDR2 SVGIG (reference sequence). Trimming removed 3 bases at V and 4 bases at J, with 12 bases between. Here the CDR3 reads CAWRAPRGTGELFF. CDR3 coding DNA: TGTGCCTGGAGGGCACCCCGGGGCACCGGGGAGCTGTTTTTT.

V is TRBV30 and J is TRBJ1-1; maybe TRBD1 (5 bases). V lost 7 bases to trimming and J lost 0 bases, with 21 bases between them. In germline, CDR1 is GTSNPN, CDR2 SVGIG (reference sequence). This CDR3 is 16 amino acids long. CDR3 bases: TGTGCCTCCCTGCCCTGGGGGACCTTTATGAACACTGAAGCTTTCTTT. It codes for CASLPWGTFMNTEAFF.

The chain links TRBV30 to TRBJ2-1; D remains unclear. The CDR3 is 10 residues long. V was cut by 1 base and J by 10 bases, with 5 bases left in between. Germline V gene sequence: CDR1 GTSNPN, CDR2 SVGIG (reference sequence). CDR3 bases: TGTGCCTGGAGTGGGGTAGAGCAGTTCTTC. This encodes CAWSGVEQFF.

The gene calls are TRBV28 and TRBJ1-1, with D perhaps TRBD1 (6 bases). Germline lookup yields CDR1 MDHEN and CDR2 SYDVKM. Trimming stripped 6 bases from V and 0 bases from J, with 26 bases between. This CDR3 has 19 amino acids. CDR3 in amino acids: CASSPRRWTVGELNTEAFF. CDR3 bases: TGTGCCAGCAGCCCCAGACGATGGACAGTAGGGGAGCTGAACACTGAAGCTTTCTTT.